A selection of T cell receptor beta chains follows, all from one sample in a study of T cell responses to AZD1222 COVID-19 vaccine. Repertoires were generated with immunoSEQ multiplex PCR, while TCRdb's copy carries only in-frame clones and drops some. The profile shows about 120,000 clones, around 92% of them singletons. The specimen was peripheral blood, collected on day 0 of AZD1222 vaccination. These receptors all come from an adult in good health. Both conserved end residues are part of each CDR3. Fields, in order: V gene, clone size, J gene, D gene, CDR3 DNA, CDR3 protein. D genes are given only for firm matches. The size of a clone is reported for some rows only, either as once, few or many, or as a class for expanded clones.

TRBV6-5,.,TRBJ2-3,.,TGTGCCAGCAGTTACCGAGGGGGGGCGACAGATACGCAGTATTTT,CASSYRGGATDTQYF
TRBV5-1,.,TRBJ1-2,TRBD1,TGCGCCAGCAGCCCTGGACAGGTCTATGGCTACACCTTC,CASSPGQVYGYTF
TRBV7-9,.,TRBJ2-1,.,TGTGCCAGCAGCCCAAATTCTATGGTGCCTACCTACAATGAGCAGTTCTTC,CASSPNSMVPTYNEQFF
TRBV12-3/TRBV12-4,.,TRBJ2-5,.,TGTGCCAGCAGTTATATACTGATCGCCCAGTACTTC,CASSYILIAQYF
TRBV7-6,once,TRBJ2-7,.,TGTGCCAGCAGCCCCTTCTCTTTCGAACTCGCCTACGAGCAGTACTTC,CASSPFSFELAYEQYF
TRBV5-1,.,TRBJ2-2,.,TGCGCCAGCAGCCCTCAACTCACCGGGGAGCTGTTTTTT,CASSPQLTGELFF
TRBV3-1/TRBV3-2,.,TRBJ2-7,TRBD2,TGTGCCAGCAGCTCAAGACTAGCGGGACGCGAGCAGTACTTC,CASSSRLAGREQYF
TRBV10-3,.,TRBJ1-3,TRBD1,TGTGCCAGTCGGGACAGCTTCACCCTATCTGGAAACACCATATATTTT,CASRDSFTLSGNTIYF
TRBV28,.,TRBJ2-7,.,TGTGCCAGCAGCCCCGGGACTGATTACGAGCAGTACTTC,CASSPGTDYEQYF
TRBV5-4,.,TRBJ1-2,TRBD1,TGTGCCAGCAGCTTACCGGGACAGGCCTATGAAGGCTACACCTTC,CASSLPGQAYEGYTF
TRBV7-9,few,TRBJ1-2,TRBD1,TGTGCCAGCACCTTTACGTGGGACAGCGGAGGCTACACCTTC,CASTFTWDSGGYTF
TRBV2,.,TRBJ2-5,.,TGTGCCAGCAGTCCCGGGACAAAGACCCAGTACTTC,CASSPGTKTQYF
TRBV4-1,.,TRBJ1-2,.,TGCGCCAGCAGCCAAGATCAGAGGAGTGTCGGTGCACGGTATGGCTACACCTTC,CASSQDQRSVGARYGYTF
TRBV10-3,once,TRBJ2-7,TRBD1,TGTGCCATCAGCCGGACAGGAGGAGCGTACGAGCAGTACTTC,CAISRTGGAYEQYF
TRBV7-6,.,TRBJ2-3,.,TGTGCCAGCAGCTTAACCGATACGCAGTATTTT,CASSLTDTQYF
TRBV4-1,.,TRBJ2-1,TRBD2,TGCGCCAGCAGCCCCGTTGGATTGGCCACTACTTCGGCGGGGGGGCGCAATGAGCAGTTCTTC,CASSPVGLATTSAGGRNEQFF
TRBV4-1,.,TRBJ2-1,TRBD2,TGCGCCAGCAGCCCGAACGATCTAGCGGGGGGGCACAATGAGCAGTTCTTC,CASSPNDLAGGHNEQFF
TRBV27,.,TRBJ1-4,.,TGTGCCAGCAGTTTTTCGGGAGAAAAACTGTTTTTT,CASSFSGEKLFF
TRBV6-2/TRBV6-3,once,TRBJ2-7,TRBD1,TGTGCCAGCAGTCCCACGGGACAGGGTTGGGGCTACGAGCAGTACTTC,CASSPTGQGWGYEQYF
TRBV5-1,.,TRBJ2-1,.,TGCGCCAGCAGCTTGGGGGGACCCTACAATGAGCAGTTCTTC,CASSLGGPYNEQFF
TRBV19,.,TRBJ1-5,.,TGTGCCAGTAGTATTTGGGGGTCCGGCAATCAGCCCCAGCATTTT,CASSIWGSGNQPQHF
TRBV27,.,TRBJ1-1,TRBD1,TGTGCCAGCAGGACACAGACAGGGGGCGCAACGGCTTTCTTT,CASRTQTGGATAFF
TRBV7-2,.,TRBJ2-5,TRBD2,TGTGCCAGCAGCTTTGGGACTAGCGTACCACAAGAGACCCAGTACTTC,CASSFGTSVPQETQYF
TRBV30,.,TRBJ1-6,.,TGTGCCTGGAGTTACGGGGATAATTCACCCCTCCACTTT,CAWSYGDNSPLHF